This entry is about one T cell receptor beta chain. The length of the CDR3 is 13 residues. The germline V gene has CDR1 SGHTA and CDR2 FQGNSA. The ends lost 7 bases at V and 3 bases at J; junction bases unmatched: 5. These data come from a study of shared clonotypes between healthy human individuals. Method: immunoSEQ multiplex PCR; TCRdb's copy keeps in-frame clones and lacks some. The repertoire holds hundreds of thousands of clones, roughly 73% seen once, with around 1.8% in the top ten. This TCR was sampled from a woman aged 25 to 39 in good health. The rearrangement joins TRBV7-2 to TRBJ1-1; 7 positions match TRBD1. Sequenced material: memory CD4+ T cells sorted from blood. Regarding subset: CD45RA-negative fraction. The CDR3 is CASNLQGDTEAFF. The CDR3 nucleotides read TGTGCCAGCAACTTGCAGGGGGACACTGAAGCTTTCTTT.